The next 3 T cell receptor beta chains were all read from a single sample in a study of blood T cell repertoires in COVID-19. Method: immunoSEQ multiplex PCR; TCRdb's copy keeps in-frame clones and lacks some. The sample includes under 200,000 clones, 80% to 85% of them seen just once. Source material: peripheral blood. These receptors were taken from a man aged 65 to 79 with active or convalescent COVID-19.

The chain recombines TRBV14 with TRBJ2-3, with 8 bases lining up with TRBD1. V dropped 2 bases and J dropped 5; count of bases not matched to a gene: 3. The CDR3 sequence is 14 residues long. CDR1 SGHDN and CDR2 FVKESK come from the germline V gene. CDR3 sequence (DNA): TGTGCCAGCAGCCAACTGACAGGGGTAGATACGCAGTATTTT. Translation: CASSQLTGVDTQYF.

V gene TRBV5-5 combines with J gene TRBJ1-2, with 7 bases matching TRBD1. The CDR3 loop spans 13 amino acids. Germline values: CDR1 SGHKS, CDR2 YYEKEE (reference sequence). V gave up 4 bases and J gave up 10 bases; unmatched junction bases: 10. The CDR3 loop reads CASSIRDSVTYTF. The CDR3, as DNA: TGTGCCAGCAGCATCCGGGACAGCGTGACCTACACCTTC.

This rearrangement joins TRBV18 to TRBJ1-5, with D unresolved. Germline values: CDR1 KGHSH, CDR2 LQKENI. V lost 6 bases to trimming and J lost 2 bases, with 11 bases between them. The CDR3 loop spans 14 amino acids. CDR3 amino acids: CASSRGPGNQPQHF. CDR3 coding DNA: TGTGCCAGCTCCCGCGGGCCTGGCAATCAGCCCCAGCATTTT.